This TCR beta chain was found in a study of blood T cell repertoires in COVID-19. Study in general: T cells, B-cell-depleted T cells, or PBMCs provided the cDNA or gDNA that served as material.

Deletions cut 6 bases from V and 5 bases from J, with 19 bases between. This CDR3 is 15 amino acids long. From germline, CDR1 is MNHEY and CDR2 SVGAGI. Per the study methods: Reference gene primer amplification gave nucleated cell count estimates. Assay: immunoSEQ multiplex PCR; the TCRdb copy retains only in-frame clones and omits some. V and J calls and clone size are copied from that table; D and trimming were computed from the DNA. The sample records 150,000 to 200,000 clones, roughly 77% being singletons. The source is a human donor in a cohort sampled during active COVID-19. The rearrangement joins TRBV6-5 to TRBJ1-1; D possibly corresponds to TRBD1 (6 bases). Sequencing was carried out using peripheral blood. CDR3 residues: CASREGRGGRTEAFF. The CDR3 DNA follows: TGTGCCAGCAGGGAGGGTAGGGGGGGACGGACTGAAGCTTTCTTT.